This T cell receptor beta chain originates from a study of a mutant IDH1 vaccine in newly diagnosed glioma. Study background: Visit V12 was conducted at week 35 as the safety follow-up. Visit V13 came later, at week 47. Study observations and caveats: Vaccination elicited immune responses in 93.3% of patients.

Only in-frame clones appear in the TCRdb table, and some are missing; sequencing was by immunoSEQ multiplex PCR. The sample has 35,000 to 50,000 clones, around 83% seen once. Notes on this clone: Its antigen is still unknown.

Sample time point: week 35, safety follow-up. The investigators gave 300 ug of mutant IDH1 20-mer peptide in each vaccine dose, together with topical imiquimod. The junction had 12 bases not matched to a gene; V was cut back by 4 bases and J by 7 bases. CDR3 size: 15 residues. The germline V gene encodes CDR1 SGHRS and CDR2 YFSETQ. The source was PBMCs, collected from a glioma patient whose treatment included an IDH1 peptide vaccine. This clonotype was sampled from a woman between 50 and 59 years old with glioma. The rearrangement joins TRBV5-1 to TRBJ1-2; 8 nucleotides match TRBD1. The CDR3 region has the DNA TGCGCCAGCAGCAGTATGTTCGGACAGGGACTTGGCTACACCTTC. It specifies CASSSMFGQGLGYTF.